This T cell receptor beta chain comes out of a study of blood T cell repertoires in COVID-19. Study-level background: COVID-19 samples from acute and convalescent phases originated in the United States, Italy and Spain. T cells, B-cell-depleted T cells, or PBMCs provided the cDNA or gDNA that served as material.

Measured with immunoSEQ multiplex PCR; TCRdb has only the in-frame clones, and not every one. Seen here are some 100,000 clones, almost 85% observed once, and the top ten hold around 7.2%. CDR3 size: 11 residues. Germline CDR1 is LNHDA and CDR2 is SQIVND (reference sequence). V shed 8 bases and J shed 0 bases, with 2 bases lying between them. This clone was seen a handful of times. The receptor comes from a middle-aged man with active or convalescent COVID-19. This chain links TRBV19 with TRBJ2-1; D ambiguous. The specimen was peripheral blood. The CDR3 nucleotides read TGTGCCAGTCGCTCCTACAATGAGCAGTTCTTC. It is translated as CASRSYNEQFF.